This TCR beta chain was recorded in a study of spatial heterogeneity in lung cancer. Study information: Alpha-chain sequences were consistently detected in smaller numbers than beta-chain sequences. The mean occurrence of each unique TCR and UMI combination in raw reads exceeded ten.

TCRdb re-called the 5' RACE reads with MiXCR, one entry per CDR3 protein. This sample carries 40,000 to 50,000 distinct CDR3 sequences, approximately 14% of them seen once, and the ten largest clones take 55% to 70%. As to time point: sample taken at primary tumor resection. The study sequenced unsorted whole RNA from tumor, nontumor lung or frozen PBMC. The CDR3 is 13 amino acids. Germline V CDR1 and CDR2: MNHEY, SVGEGT. V lost 7 bases, J lost 4 bases, and 11 bases lay in between. This clonotype was detected many times. This material consisted of PBMCs, taken at surgery. This sequence was found in a male donor with early-stage non-small cell lung cancer. The V gene is TRBV6-2 or TRBV6-3, the J gene TRBJ1-5, with D perhaps matching TRBD1 (5 bases). CDR3 region: CASTKGQNQPQHF. The CDR3 coding sequence is TGTGCCAGCACTAAGGGGCAGAATCAGCCCCAGCATTTT.